This T cell receptor beta chain is drawn from a study of metastatic and nonmetastatic thyroid tumors. Study overall: Comparative analysis of repertoires was undertaken across blood and tumor or nodule tissue obtained from malignant and benign thyroid patients.

By its share, this clone is medium-sized. Its specificity is not known. There are 12 residues in the CDR3. Trimming removed 2 bases at V and 8 bases at J, with 7 bases between. CDR1 is MNHNS and CDR2 is SASEGT in the germline V gene. General observations from the study: Benign nodules reportedly had significantly lower TCR beta diversity than malignant thyroid tumors in blood and tumor.

Each patient went into thyroid surgery without having received any treatment. The authors' processing: Clinicopathological groups of papillary thyroid cancer showed CDR3 differences that were used to build a distant-metastasis classifier. TCRdb reprocessed the PCR reads using MiXCR. Here the V and J calls rest on TCRdb's processing, not on the authors' analysis. The sample includes around 52,000 clones, less than 30% of them seen just once. The source of this sequence is a female donor with papillary thyroid cancer or a benign thyroid nodule (not recorded which). Some clones in this sample may be carry-over from other donors' samples. Source material: blood. The gene calls are TRBV6-1 and TRBJ1-3; maybe TRBD1 (5 bases). CDR3 in DNA: TGTGCCAGCAGTGAACAGGGTTACACCATATATTTT. It translates to CASSEQGYTIYF.